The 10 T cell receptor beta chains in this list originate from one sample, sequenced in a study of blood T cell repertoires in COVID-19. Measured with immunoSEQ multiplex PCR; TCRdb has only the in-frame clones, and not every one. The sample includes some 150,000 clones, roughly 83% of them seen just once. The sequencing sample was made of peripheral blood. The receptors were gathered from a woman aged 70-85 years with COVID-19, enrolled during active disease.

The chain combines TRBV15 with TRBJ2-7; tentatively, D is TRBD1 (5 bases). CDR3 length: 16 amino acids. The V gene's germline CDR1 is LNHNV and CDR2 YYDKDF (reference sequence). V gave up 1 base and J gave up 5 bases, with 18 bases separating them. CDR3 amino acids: CATSRVGSGREHEQYF. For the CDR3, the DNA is TGTGCCACCAGCAGAGTGGGATCAGGGCGTGAACACGAGCAGTACTTC.

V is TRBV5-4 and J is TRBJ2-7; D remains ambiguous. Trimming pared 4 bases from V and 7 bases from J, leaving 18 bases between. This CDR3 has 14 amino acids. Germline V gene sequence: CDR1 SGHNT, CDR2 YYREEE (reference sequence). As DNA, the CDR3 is TGTGCCAGCAGCAGCCTATCGAAAGCCGGGGAGCAGTACTTC. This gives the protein CASSSLSKAGEQYF.

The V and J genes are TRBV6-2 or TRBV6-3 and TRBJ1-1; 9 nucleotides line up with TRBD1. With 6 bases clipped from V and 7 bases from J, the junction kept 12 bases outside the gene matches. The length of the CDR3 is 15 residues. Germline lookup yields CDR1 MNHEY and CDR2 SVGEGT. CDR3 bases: TGTGCCAGCAGCACTCCGGGACAGGGCTCCGTTGAAGCTTTCTTT. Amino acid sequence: CASSTPGQGSVEAFF.

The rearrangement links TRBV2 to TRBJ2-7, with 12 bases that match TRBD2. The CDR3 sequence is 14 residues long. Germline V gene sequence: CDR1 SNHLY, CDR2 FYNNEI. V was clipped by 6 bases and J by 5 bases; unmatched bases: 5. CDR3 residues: CASRRTSGTHEQYF. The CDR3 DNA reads TGTGCCAGCAGACGGACTAGCGGGACCCACGAGCAGTACTTC.

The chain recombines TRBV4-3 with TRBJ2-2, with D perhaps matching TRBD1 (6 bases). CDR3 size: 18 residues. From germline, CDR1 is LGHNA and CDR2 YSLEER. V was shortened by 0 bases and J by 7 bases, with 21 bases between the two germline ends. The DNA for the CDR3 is TGCGCCAGCAGCCAAGATCGGACAGACCTTCTGGGAGTCGGGGAGCTGTTTTTT. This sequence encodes CASSQDRTDLLGVGELFF.

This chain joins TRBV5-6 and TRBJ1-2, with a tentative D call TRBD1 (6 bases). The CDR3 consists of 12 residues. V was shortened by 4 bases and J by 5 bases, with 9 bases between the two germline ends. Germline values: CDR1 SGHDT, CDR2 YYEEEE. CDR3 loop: CASSPGDYGYTF. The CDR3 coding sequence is TGTGCCAGCAGCCCAGGGGATTATGGCTACACCTTC.

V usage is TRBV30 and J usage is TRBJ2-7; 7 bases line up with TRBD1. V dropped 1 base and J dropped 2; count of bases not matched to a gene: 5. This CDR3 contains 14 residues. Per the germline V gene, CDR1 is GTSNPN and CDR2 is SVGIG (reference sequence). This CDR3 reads CAWSARDRAYEQYF. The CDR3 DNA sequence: TGTGCCTGGAGTGCTCGGGACAGAGCCTACGAGCAGTACTTC.

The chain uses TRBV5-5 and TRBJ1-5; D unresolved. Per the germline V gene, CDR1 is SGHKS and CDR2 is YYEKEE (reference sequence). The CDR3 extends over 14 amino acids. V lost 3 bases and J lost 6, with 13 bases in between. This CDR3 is CASSSSPASQPQHF. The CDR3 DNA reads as TGTGCCAGCAGCTCCTCGCCGGCTAGTCAGCCCCAGCATTTT.

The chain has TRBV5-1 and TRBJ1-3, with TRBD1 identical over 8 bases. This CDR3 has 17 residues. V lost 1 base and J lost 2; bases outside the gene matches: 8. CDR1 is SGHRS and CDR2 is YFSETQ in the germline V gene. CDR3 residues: CASSLLWDRRPGNTIYF. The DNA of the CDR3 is TGCGCCAGCAGCTTGTTGTGGGACAGGAGACCTGGAAACACCATATATTTT.

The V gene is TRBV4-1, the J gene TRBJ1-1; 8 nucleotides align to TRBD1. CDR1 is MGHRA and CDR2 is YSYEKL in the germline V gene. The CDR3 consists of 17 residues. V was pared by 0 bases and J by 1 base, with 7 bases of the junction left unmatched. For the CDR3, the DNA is TGCGCCAGCAGCCAAGATCCCCAGGGGGCGCAGAACACTGAAGCTTTCTTT. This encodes CASSQDPQGAQNTEAFF.